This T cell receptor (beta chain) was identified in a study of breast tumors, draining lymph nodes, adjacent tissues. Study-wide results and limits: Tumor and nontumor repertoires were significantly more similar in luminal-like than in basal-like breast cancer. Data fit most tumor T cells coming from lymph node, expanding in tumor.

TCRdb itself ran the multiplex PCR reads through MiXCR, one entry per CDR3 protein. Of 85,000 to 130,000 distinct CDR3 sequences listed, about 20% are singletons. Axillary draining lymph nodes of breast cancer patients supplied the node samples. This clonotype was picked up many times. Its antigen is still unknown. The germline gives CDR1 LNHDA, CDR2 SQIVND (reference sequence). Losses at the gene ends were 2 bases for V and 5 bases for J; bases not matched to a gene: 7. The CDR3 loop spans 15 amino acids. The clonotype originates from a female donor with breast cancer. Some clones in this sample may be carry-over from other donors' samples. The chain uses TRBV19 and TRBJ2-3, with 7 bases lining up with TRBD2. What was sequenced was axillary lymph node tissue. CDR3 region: CASSISRREKDTQYF. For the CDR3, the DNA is TGTGCCAGTAGTATAAGTCGGCGGGAGAAAGATACGCAGTATTTT.